The 23 T cell receptor beta chains below come from one sample, sequenced in a study of T cell repertoires in aging, cancer and after chemotherapy. The template was genomic DNA from peripheral blood, not RNA. TRB rearrangements spanning V, D and J were amplified using mixed TRB-A/B primers. Each CDR3 protein is one row after TCRdb ran MiXCR on the multiplex PCR reads. The data show over a thousand distinct CDR3 sequences, roughly 29% seen once. Sequencing was performed on blood. These receptors were taken from a human donor with a solid tumor.

Notes on this clonotype: With a much larger clone just one base away, this may be a read error. The chain joins TRBV5-6 to TRBJ2-1, with 12 positions matching TRBD2. The CDR3 runs 14 residues. Germline loops: CDR1 SGHDT, CDR2 YYEEEE. The CDR3 DNA reads as TGCGCCAGAAGCTCGACTAGCGGGAGACACGAGCAGTTCTTC. Residues: CARSSTSGRHEQFF.

CDR3 coding DNA: TGTGCCAGCAGAGAGGAGGGGAATTCACCCCTCCACTTT. Its protein product is CASREEGNSPLHF. The gene calls are TRBV2 and TRBJ1-6, with TRBD1 as a possible D gene (5 bases). This CDR3 comprises 13 residues. Germline CDR1 is SNHLY and CDR2 is FYNNEI. Deletions cut 6 bases from V and 7 bases from J, with 10 bases between. Using reference TRBV2 and TRBJ1-6 for the parts outside the CDR3, the full variable domain is EPEVTQTPSHQVTQMGQEVILRCVPISNHLYFYWYRQILGQKVEFLVSFYNNEISEKSEIFDDQFSVERPDGSNFTLKIRSTKLEDSAMYFCASREEGNSPLHFGNGTRLTVT.

By share of the sample, this clonotype is medium-sized. The CDR3 spells CASSQEGLQVYTDTQYF. As DNA, the CDR3 is TGCGCCAGCAGCCAAGAGGGACTACAAGTATACACAGATACGCAGTATTTT. The genes are TRBV4-3 and TRBJ2-3; TRBD2 aligns across 7 bases. V lost 0 bases to trimming and J lost 2 bases; unmatched junction nucleotides: 8. The CDR3 length is 17 residues. In germline, CDR1 is LGHNA, CDR2 YSLEER.

This chain joins TRBV18 and TRBJ1-5; D is unclear. This CDR3 is 13 amino acids long. V was shortened by 2 bases and J by 8 bases, with 10 bases between the two germline ends. CDR1 and CDR2 from the germline V gene are KGHSH and LQKENI. CDR3 bases: TGTGCCAGCTCACCATCTCTCACGGAGCCCCAGCATTTT. Its protein product is CASSPSLTEPQHF.

This clonotype is labeled large. The chain has TRBV5-4 and TRBJ1-6; D unresolved. V lost 4 bases and J 7 bases, leaving 12 bases between the germline ends. CDR3 length equals 14 residues. The germline V gene encodes CDR1 SGHNT and CDR2 YYREEE (reference sequence). The CDR3 sequence: CASSVGLENSPLHF. The CDR3 DNA reads as TGTGCCAGCAGCGTCGGGTTAGAAAATTCACCCCTCCACTTT.

A single count supports this clonotype. This may be a read error: a much more frequent sequence differs by one nucleotide. The gene calls are TRBV7-6 and TRBJ2-3, with D maybe TRBD2 (5 bases). This CDR3 comprises 14 residues. Germline CDR1 and CDR2: SGHVS and FNYEAQ. Trimming removed 5 bases from V and 1 base from J, with 10 bases in between. The CDR3 protein is CASSVERGTDTQYF. Here the CDR3 DNA reads TGTGCCAGCAGCGTAGAGAGGGGCACAGATACGCAGTATTTT.

The gene calls are TRBV2 and TRBJ1-2; 10 positions match TRBD1. V lost 3 bases to trimming and J lost 2 bases; unmatched junction nucleotides: 15. This CDR3 contains 19 residues. Germline CDR1 SNHLY, CDR2 FYNNEI. CDR3 sequence (DNA): TGTGCCAGCAGTGACCTTTGGGGGGACAGGGGCTCGGTAAACTATGGCTACACCTTC. It encodes CASSDLWGDRGSVNYGYTF.

This clonotype has more than one count but fewer than ten. The rearrangement links TRBV28 to TRBJ1-6; a possible D gene is TRBD1 (6 bases). The CDR3 spans 16 residues. Trimming left V 5 bases short and J 9 bases short, with 20 bases between. Germline V gene lookup returns CDR1 MDHEN and CDR2 SYDVKM. The CDR3 region is CASSPRWGRGGSPLHF. DNA of the CDR3: TGTGCCAGCAGTCCTCGCTGGGGGAGAGGGGGTTCACCCCTCCACTTT.

The V and J genes are TRBV7-2 and TRBJ2-1, with 9 positions matching TRBD2. The V and J ends lost 4 bases and 4 bases, in that order; junction bases with no gene match: 5. This CDR3 region has 15 residues. CDR1 is SGHTA, CDR2 FQGNSA, per germline. This chain's CDR3 is CASSSASGVYNEQFF. The CDR3 nucleotides read TGTGCCAGCAGCTCAGCTAGCGGGGTATACAATGAGCAGTTCTTC.

By share, this clonotype counts as large. This chain's CDR3 is CACFGVYGYTF. The DNA of the CDR3 is TGTGCCTGCTTCGGGGTCTATGGCTACACCTTC. This chain joins TRBV19 and TRBJ1-2; the D is unclear. Trimming left V 11 bases short and J 4 bases short, with 11 bases between. The CDR3 length is 11 residues. Germline loops: CDR1 LNHDA, CDR2 SQIVND (reference sequence).

The chain couples TRBV6-5 to TRBJ2-7; 8 bases align to TRBD1. The CDR3 has 14 residues. From germline, CDR1 is MNHEY and CDR2 SVGAGI. V was pared by 4 bases and J by 5 bases, with 7 bases of the junction left unmatched. The CDR3 is CASSSADRENEQYF. The CDR3 DNA reads as TGTGCCAGCAGTTCCGCGGACAGGGAGAACGAGCAGTACTTC.

Only one count was recorded for this clonotype. J is TRBJ1-1 and V is TRBV18, with a tentative D call TRBD1 (5 bases). V was clipped by 5 bases and J by 6 bases, with 22 bases between them. Germline-derived CDR1 and CDR2 are KGHSH and LQKENI. The CDR3 length is 16 residues. CDR3 protein: CASSARQLSLGSEAFF. CDR3 sequence (DNA): TGTGCCAGCTCAGCAAGACAGTTATCTTTAGGCTCTGAAGCTTTCTTT.

The chain recombines TRBV27 with TRBJ2-2, with no clear D. The germline V and J ends were trimmed by 6 bases and 3 bases, with 8 bases remaining between them. CDR3 size: 13 residues. Germline V gene lookup returns CDR1 MNHEY and CDR2 SMNVEV (reference sequence). The CDR3 protein is CASRVRDTGELFF. DNA of the CDR3: TGTGCCAGCAGGGTCCGGGACACCGGGGAGCTGTTTTTT.

By share of the sample, this clonotype is large. This chain links TRBV19 with TRBJ2-7, with 9 bases lining up with TRBD1. Trimming took 7 bases from V and 3 from J; bases not matched to a gene: 7. Germline V gene data show CDR1 as LNHDA and CDR2 as SQIVND (reference sequence). The CDR3 consists of 14 residues. As DNA, the CDR3 is TGTGCCAGTACCCCGACAGGGGGAATCTACGAGCAGTACTTC. Protein: CASTPTGGIYEQYF. Variable domain in full (rest from reference TRBV19 and TRBJ2-7): DGGITQSPKYLFRKEGQNVTLSCEQNLNHDAMYWYRQDPGQGLRLIYYSQIVNDFQKGDIAEGYSVSREKKESFPLTVTSAQKNPTAFYLCASTPTGGIYEQYFGPGTRLTVT.

The rearrangement uses TRBV14 and TRBJ1-3, with a possible D match to TRBD1 (5 bases). The CDR3 extends over 17 amino acids. Germline CDR1 reads SGHDN; CDR2 reads FVKESK. V lost 4 bases, J lost 1 base, and 17 bases lay in between. The CDR3 protein is CASSRPTWGRSGNTIYF. The CDR3 nucleotides are TGTGCCAGCAGCCGTCCCACATGGGGCCGGTCTGGAAACACCATATATTTT. Full variable domain (missing parts from reference TRBV14 and TRBJ1-3): EAGVTQFPSHSVIEKGQTVTLRCDPISGHDNLYWYRRVMGKEIKFLLHFVKESKQDESGMPNNRFLAERTGGTYSTLKVQPAELEDSGVYFCASSRPTWGRSGNTIYFGEGSWLTVV.

The gene calls are TRBV6-5 and TRBJ1-2, with a tentative D call TRBD1 (6 bases). Germline CDR1 and CDR2: MNHEY and SVGAGI. The V end lost 6 bases, the J end lost 5 bases, and 22 bases lay between the germline ends. This CDR3 is 16 amino acids long. Here the CDR3 DNA reads TGTGCCAGCAGCGGTAATAGGGGGGGAGAATCGTATGGCTACACCTTC. It codes for CASSGNRGGESYGYTF.

This chain joins TRBV20-1 and TRBJ2-7, with D tentatively TRBD1 (5 bases). This CDR3 comprises 15 residues. The germline V gene encodes CDR1 DFQATT and CDR2 SNEGSKA (reference sequence). Trimming took 2 bases from V and 0 from J, leaving 14 bases between them. CDR3 protein: CSARSQGRSSYEQYF. The CDR3 DNA is TGCAGTGCTAGATCCCAGGGAAGGAGCTCCTACGAGCAGTACTTC.

By share, this clonotype ranks as medium-sized (0.01 to 0.1%). The rearrangement links TRBV12-3 or TRBV12-4 to TRBJ1-3; 7 bases align to TRBD1. CDR3 length: 14 residues. V was clipped by 9 bases and J by 10 bases; unmatched bases: 15. CDR3 sequence: CASKTGLGEETIYF. The DNA for the CDR3 is TGTGCCAGTAAGACAGGGCTGGGGGAAGAAACCATATATTTT.

As regards this clonotype: A much larger clone differs from this one at a single base, so this may be a read error. The chain is built from TRBV18 and TRBJ2-1; TRBD1 matches 12 bases. J gave up 6 bases and V 5 bases, and 11 bases lay outside the gene matches. In germline, CDR1 is KGHSH, CDR2 LQKENI. The CDR3 has 17 residues. DNA of the CDR3: TGTGCCAGCTCAACCAGGGTGGGACAGGGGGCGCCCAATGAGCAGTTCTTC. This codes for CASSTRVGQGAPNEQFF.

This clonotype turned up a few times. The gene calls are TRBV29-1 and TRBJ2-3; 10 bases fit TRBD2. The CDR3 runs to 15 residues. V trimming: 3 bases; J trimming: 4 bases; junction bases outside the gene matches: 7. Germline CDR1 and CDR2: SQVTM and ANQGSEA. Here the CDR3 DNA reads TGCAGCGTTGAGTCCGTAGCGGGAGGTTCAGATACGCAGTATTTT. It specifies CSVESVAGGSDTQYF.

This clonotype was picked up a small number of times. The V and J genes are TRBV5-4 and TRBJ1-6; D ambiguous. Between the trimmed V and J ends, which lost 1 base and 6 bases, there was a span of 8 bases. Germline V lookup: CDR1 SGHNT, CDR2 YYREEE (reference sequence). The CDR3 extends over 14 amino acids. The CDR3 loop is CASSLSGSNSPLHF. CDR3 nucleotide sequence: TGTGCCAGCAGCTTGTCGGGGTCTAATTCACCCCTCCACTTT.

The rearrangement links TRBV30 to TRBJ2-1; 10 nucleotides line up with TRBD2. V lost 2 bases, J lost 12 bases, and 4 bases stayed unmatched. Germline CDR1 and CDR2: GTSNPN and SVGIG (reference sequence). This CDR3 is 12 amino acids long. This CDR3 is CAWSTVAGGQFF. In nucleotides, the CDR3 is TGTGCCTGGAGTACCGTAGCGGGAGGGCAGTTCTTC.

The chain has TRBV29-1 and TRBJ1-1; D uncertain. Germline V gene sequence: CDR1 SQVTM, CDR2 ANQGSEA. V was trimmed by 6 bases and J by 7 bases, leaving 9 bases between them. This CDR3 is 10 amino acids long. In DNA form, the CDR3 reads TGCAGCGTGGCTCACATTGAAGCTTTCTTT. Residues: CSVAHIEAFF.